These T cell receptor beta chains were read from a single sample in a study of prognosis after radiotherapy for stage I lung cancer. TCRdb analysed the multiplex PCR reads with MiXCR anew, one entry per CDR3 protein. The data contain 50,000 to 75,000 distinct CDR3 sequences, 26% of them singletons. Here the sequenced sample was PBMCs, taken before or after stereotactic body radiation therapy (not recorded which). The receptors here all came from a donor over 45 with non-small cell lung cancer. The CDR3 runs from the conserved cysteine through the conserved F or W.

CDR3aa: CASGDTAQPQHF
v_gene: TRBV28

CDR3aa: CASSLSGQGSQQYF
v_gene: TRBV27

CDR3aa: CASSPPPARTDTQYF
v_gene: TRBV18

CDR3aa: CASSLSPSDRVAFF
v_gene: TRBV5-1

CDR3aa: CASTPDRGGYGYTF
v_gene: TRBV19

CDR3aa: CASTFANEQFF
v_gene: TRBV2

CDR3aa: CASSPHKMSSYNEQFF
v_gene: TRBV28

CDR3aa: CASSPRGQGSNQPQHF
v_gene: TRBV6-1

CDR3aa: CASSSGTGANEQFF
v_gene: TRBV7-9

CDR3aa: CASSPRDRGPNQPQHF
v_gene: TRBV7-2

CDR3aa: CASSSAMTSQETQYF
v_gene: TRBV5-6

CDR3aa: CASSAMGQGNTEAFF
v_gene: TRBV2

CDR3aa: CASTWDRINYGYTF
v_gene: TRBV2

CDR3aa: CAWKDFQWGDTQYF
v_gene: TRBV30

CDR3aa: CASSLMCGVLRALGQFF
v_gene: TRBV13

CDR3aa: CASSLAIAAGGSGANVLTF
v_gene: TRBV7-2

CDR3aa: CASGDSSNQPQHF
v_gene: TRBV19

CDR3aa: CASSLVWGSTNEKLFF
v_gene: TRBV7-2

CDR3aa: CASSLAGTSVYNEQFF
v_gene: TRBV7-8

CDR3aa: CASSHSGIGNQTQHF
v_gene: TRBV6-5

CDR3aa: CASSDPQGLGNTIYF
v_gene: TRBV25-1

CDR3aa: CASRAGTTGTSGGARSGTQYF
v_gene: TRBV6-2/TRBV6-3

CDR3aa: CASIPTGAPNQPQHF
v_gene: TRBV19

CDR3aa: CASYTPGQPSSYNEQFF
v_gene: TRBV6-1

CDR3aa: CSAARTGVIYEQYF
v_gene: TRBV20-1

CDR3aa: CAWSVKAGAYNEQFF
v_gene: TRBV30

CDR3aa: CASSPAGDQSNEQFF
v_gene: TRBV18

CDR3aa: CASKTGVDTEAFF
v_gene: TRBV6-1

CDR3aa: CASSERAYGYTF
v_gene: TRBV25-1

CDR3aa: CASSGPVGLGTGELFF
v_gene: TRBV9

CDR3aa: CASRAGGGQNTEAFF
v_gene: TRBV5-1

CDR3aa: CAWQRGVNSPHYF
v_gene: TRBV30

CDR3aa: CASSPGTYSSGANVLTF
v_gene: TRBV3-1

CDR3aa: CASSLDQGAWGAFF
v_gene: TRBV13

CDR3aa: CASIYGSGGRNEQFF
v_gene: TRBV12-3/TRBV12-4

CDR3aa: CASSQDVRDYGYTF
v_gene: TRBV4-1

CDR3aa: CASSFGTGPYEQYF
v_gene: TRBV5-5

CDR3aa: CASSSTVSGNTIYF
v_gene: TRBV5-1

CDR3aa: CASSFMTDVYGYTF
v_gene: TRBV7-8

CDR3aa: CASSLDRGPYNEQFF
v_gene: TRBV5-1

CDR3aa: CSSSYTVRDEQYF
v_gene: TRBV6-5

CDR3aa: CAWGGQGIGNQPQHF
v_gene: TRBV2

CDR3aa: CSARDDRKINEQYF
v_gene: TRBV20-1

CDR3aa: CASSLDGLSESSYNEQFF
v_gene: TRBV11-2

CDR3aa: CASSRDRASTDTQYF
v_gene: TRBV19

CDR3aa: CASSSGQGSKKLFF
v_gene: TRBV4-1

CDR3aa: CASSEMVQAALQF
v_gene: TRBV6-1

CDR3aa: CASSFGRSTQYF
v_gene: TRBV7-9

CDR3aa: CSARDLLASSTDTQYF
v_gene: TRBV20-1

CDR3aa: CSASLGTSYEQYF
v_gene: TRBV20-1

CDR3aa: CASSGTGTAQGYTF
v_gene: TRBV6-1

CDR3aa: CASSQHKGNGANVLTF
v_gene: TRBV4-3

CDR3aa: CAISSPGTGEYEQYF
v_gene: TRBV10-3

CDR3aa: CASSQKVRNEQFF
v_gene: TRBV3-1

CDR3aa: CASSQVRGTNGYTF
v_gene: TRBV3-1